One and the same sample provided the 21 T cell receptor beta chains below, sequenced in a study of cytomegalovirus exposure and HLA in healthy donors. Profiling relied on immunoSEQ multiplex PCR, and the TCRdb table lists in-frame clones only, not all of them. The data show some 120,000 clones, 85% to 90% seen once. Specimen: PBMCs. The source is a man aged 30 to 45 in good health and CMV-seronegative.

The rearrangement uses TRBV6-5 and TRBJ2-7; 7 bases are a match to TRBD1. Germline CDR1 reads MNHEY; CDR2 reads SVGAGI. The CDR3 has 15 amino acids. V gave up 4 bases and J gave up 2 bases; unmatched junction bases: 8. The CDR3 loop reads CASSSRDRVTYEQYF. The CDR3 DNA is TGTGCCAGCAGTTCCCGAGACAGGGTGACCTACGAGCAGTACTTC.

The V call is TRBV7-2, the J call TRBJ1-1; 9 bases align to TRBD1. The junction had 12 bases not matched to a gene; V was cut back by 4 bases and J by 6 bases. This CDR3 has 16 amino acids. The germline V gene encodes CDR1 SGHTA and CDR2 FQGNSA. The CDR3 nucleotides read TGTGCCAGCAGCTACAGTCACAGGGGGCAGATAGCTGAAGCTTTCTTT. Translated: CASSYSHRGQIAEAFF.

In this sample, this clone turned up a few times. This chain connects TRBV2 to TRBJ1-5, with TRBD1 matching 7 bases. Looked up from germline, CDR1 is SNHLY and CDR2 is FYNNEI. V was pared by 5 bases and J by 1 base, with 2 bases of the junction left unmatched. There are 14 residues in the CDR3. For the CDR3, the DNA is TGTGCCAGCAGTTCGGGACAGAGCAATCAGCCCCAGCATTTT. It translates to CASSSGQSNQPQHF.

The J gene is TRBJ1-2, the V gene TRBV6-6; maybe TRBD1 (5 bases). V lost 4 bases and J lost 5, with 20 bases in between. Looked up from germline, CDR1 is MNHNY and CDR2 is SVGAGI (reference sequence). There are 16 residues in the CDR3. This CDR3 reads CASSSGISGPRYGYTF. The CDR3, as DNA: TGTGCCAGCAGTTCGGGCATCTCAGGGCCGAGATATGGCTACACCTTC.

The chain combines TRBV6-5 with TRBJ2-5, with D perhaps TRBD1 (6 bases). Germline values: CDR1 MNHEY, CDR2 SVGAGI. Trimming took 1 base from V and 3 from J, leaving 15 bases between them. There are 16 residues in the CDR3. The CDR3 nucleotides are TGTGCCAGCAGTTACTTGGGGGCAGATCACAAAGAGACCCAGTACTTC. It yields the protein CASSYLGADHKETQYF.

A few counts support this clone. This chain joins TRBV7-9 and TRBJ1-2; the match to TRBD1 covers 7 bases. The germline V gene has CDR1 SEHNR and CDR2 FQNEAQ (reference sequence). Trimming took 3 bases from V and 0 from J; bases not matched to a gene: 4. The CDR3 loop spans 15 amino acids. The CDR3 bases are TGTGCCAGCAGCTTGGGACAGCTATCTAACTATGGCTACACCTTC. It encodes CASSLGQLSNYGYTF.

The CDR3 nucleotides are TGTGCCAGCAGCCGGCTAGCGGATACTGGTACCGGGGAGCTGTTTTTT. As protein: CASSRLADTGTGELFF. The V gene is TRBV11-1, the J gene TRBJ2-2; 7 positions agree with TRBD2. CDR3 length equals 16 residues. Germline trimming cut 5 bases from V and 5 bases from J; bases unmatched to any gene: 11. Germline V CDR1 and CDR2: SGHAT, FQDESV (reference sequence).

This clone appeared a single time. The CDR3 region has the DNA TGCAGTGCTAGCCTAGGTACTTCCCAGTACTTC. Its translation: CSASLGTSQYF. This chain connects TRBV20-1 to TRBJ2-5, with no clear D. Trimming took 3 bases from V and 9 from J, leaving 11 bases between them. The CDR3 extends over 11 amino acids. Germline V gene sequence: CDR1 DFQATT, CDR2 SNEGSKA (reference sequence).

This chain uses TRBV11-3 with TRBJ1-1; D gene uncertain. Trimming stripped 4 bases from V and 1 base from J, with 10 bases between. The CDR3 sequence is 14 residues long. Germline values: CDR1 SGHNT, CDR2 YENEEA. The CDR3 spells CASSSGGWNTEAFF. CDR3 DNA sequence: TGTGCCAGCAGCTCGGGAGGATGGAACACTGAAGCTTTCTTT.

This chain links TRBV11-1 with TRBJ2-7; TRBD1 agrees at 7 bases. Trimming took 5 bases from V and 0 from J; bases not matched to a gene: 4. CDR3 length equals 14 residues. Germline V CDR1 and CDR2: SGHAT, FQDESV (reference sequence). CDR3 sequence reads: CASSPGTVSYEQYF. The CDR3 DNA reads TGTGCCAGCAGCCCTGGGACAGTCTCCTACGAGCAGTACTTC.

The chain joins TRBV30 to TRBJ2-7; D might be TRBD1 (5 bases). Trimming pared 3 bases from V and 4 bases from J, leaving 16 bases between. The germline gives CDR1 GTSNPN, CDR2 SVGIG (reference sequence). This CDR3 comprises 14 residues. CDR3 DNA sequence: TGTGCCTGGAGCCCGCGCAAGACAGTATACGAGCAGTACTTC. Encoded protein: CAWSPRKTVYEQYF.

The gene calls are TRBV6-6 and TRBJ1-2; maybe TRBD1 (6 bases). Deletions cut 5 bases from V and 3 bases from J, with 13 bases between. Germline values: CDR1 MNHNY, CDR2 SVGAGI (reference sequence). The CDR3 has 14 amino acids. The CDR3 coding sequence is TGTGCCAGCAGTACAGGGTATCTTGACTATGGCTACACCTTC. Protein: CASSTGYLDYGYTF.

This chain connects TRBV18 to TRBJ1-1; TRBD1 matches 7 bases. Germline V gene lookup returns CDR1 KGHSH and CDR2 LQKENI. V shed 5 bases, J shed 0 bases, and the junction held 6 bases outside the gene matches. The CDR3 is 15 amino acids. DNA for the CDR3: TGTGCCAGCTCATTTCAGGGGGGCATGAACACTGAAGCTTTCTTT. This encodes CASSFQGGMNTEAFF.

The gene calls are TRBV5-1 and TRBJ2-5; 9 bases are a match to TRBD2. This CDR3 spans 15 amino acids. Germline CDR1 is SGHRS and CDR2 is YFSETQ. The ends lost 4 bases at V and 5 bases at J; junction bases unmatched: 9. The CDR3 sequence is CASSTVAGEWETQYF. The DNA of the CDR3 is TGCGCCAGCAGCACCGTAGCGGGAGAATGGGAGACCCAGTACTTC.

Turning to this clone: Within the sample, other DNA sequences also encode this same CDR3. The chain is built from TRBV18 and TRBJ2-7; 10 bases are shared with TRBD1. CDR3 length: 14 amino acids. The V gene's germline CDR1 is KGHSH and CDR2 LQKENI. The trim removed 6 bases at V and 2 bases at J, leaving 4 bases unmatched. The CDR3 nucleotides are TGTGCCAGCTCGCTAGGACAGGGGGCCTACGAGCAGTACTTC. Translating gives CASSLGQGAYEQYF.

The V and J genes are TRBV5-1 and TRBJ2-1; TRBD2 aligns across 9 bases. V shed 2 bases and J 7 bases; nucleotides not matched to a gene: 10. Germline V gives CDR1 SGHRS, CDR2 YFSETQ. The CDR3 contains 16 residues. The CDR3 sequence: CASSFIAGLAMNEQFF. The CDR3 nucleotides are TGCGCCAGCAGCTTCATTGCGGGACTAGCTATGAATGAGCAGTTCTTC.

The chain is built from TRBV5-6 and TRBJ2-1, with TRBD2 matching 10 bases. The J segment lost 5 bases and the V segment lost 0 bases, leaving 2 bases of the junction unmatched. The CDR3 consists of 15 residues. Germline assignment: CDR1 SGHDT and CDR2 YYEEEE. CDR3 coding DNA: TGTGCCAGCAGCTTGGTACTAGCGGGAAACAATGAGCAGTTCTTC. Residues: CASSLVLAGNNEQFF.

V usage is TRBV5-1 and J usage is TRBJ2-5; TRBD2 aligns across 12 bases. V dropped 0 bases and J dropped 3; count of bases not matched to a gene: 18. The germline gives CDR1 SGHRS, CDR2 YFSETQ. The CDR3 loop spans 21 amino acids. The CDR3 bases are TGCGCCAGCAGCTTGGATATAGGACTAGCGGGATTAGATGGCCGGGAAGAGACCCAGTACTTC. Residues: CASSLDIGLAGLDGREETQYF.

The V gene is TRBV19, the J gene TRBJ1-2; D perhaps matches TRBD1 (5 bases). CDR3 length: 15 residues. Germline CDR1 and CDR2: LNHDA and SQIVND (reference sequence). V gave up 2 bases and J gave up 2 bases, with 12 bases separating them. In DNA, the CDR3 is TGTGCCAGTAGTATAACCCAGGGAAGGAACTATGGCTACACCTTC. It is translated as CASSITQGRNYGYTF.

The rearrangement joins TRBV5-1 to TRBJ1-2, with D possibly TRBD1 on 6 matching bases. The CDR3 is 17 residues long. CDR1 and CDR2 (germline): SGHRS, YFSETQ. V lost 1 base, J lost 0 bases, and 16 bases lay in between. The CDR3 DNA follows: TGCGCCAGCAGCTTGTCTCCAGGGGAACTCGCTAACTATGGCTACACCTTC. Encoded protein: CASSLSPGELANYGYTF.

The chain is built from TRBV5-4 and TRBJ2-3, with D possibly being TRBD2 (6 bases). Germline CDR1 reads SGHNT; CDR2 reads YYREEE (reference sequence). This CDR3 is 15 amino acids long. The germline V and J ends were trimmed by 4 bases and 2 bases, with 14 bases remaining between them. In DNA, the CDR3 is TGTGCCAGCAGCCACCCAGCGGGCTTCACAGATACGCAGTATTTT. It encodes CASSHPAGFTDTQYF.